This T cell receptor beta chain was identified during a study of T cells after yellow fever vaccination. Study results and limitations: FACS-sorted repertoires might harbor abundant contaminating clonotypes from the bulk population. Among all clonotypes, a small share was observed in both CD4 and CD8 compartments.

Each CDR3 protein gets one entry after TCRdb re-called the 5' RACE reads with MiXCR. The sample includes hundreds of thousands of distinct CDR3 sequences, under 20% of them seen just once. A remark on this clonotype: The antigen remains unidentified.

Per germline, CDR1 LGHNA and CDR2 YNFKEQ. The CDR3 totals 16 residues. The V end lost 0 bases, the J end lost 5 bases, and 13 bases lay between the germline ends. The sample consisted of PBMCs, taken before the yellow fever booster vaccination. The origin of this receptor is a man aged 18 to 29 who received the YFV17D yellow fever vaccine. V is TRBV4-2 and J is TRBJ1-4, with a tentative D call TRBD1 (5 bases). This CDR3 reads CASSQERQGINEKLFF. Here the CDR3 DNA reads TGTGCCAGCAGCCAAGAGCGGCAGGGAATAAATGAAAAACTGTTTTTT.